This T cell receptor beta chain was sequenced in a study of tumor-infiltrating lymphocytes in primary liver carcinoma. Looking at the study overall: Surgical resection served as treatment for the primary liver carcinoma of these patients. The study enrolled male and female patients aged 30 to 69 years.

A primer in the constant region served to generate TCR beta cDNA from 500 to 600 ng of total RNA. For TCR beta, libraries were produced by three nested multiplex PCR rounds using slightly modified ARM-PCR. In the first two PCR rounds, TRBV1-TRBV30 forward primers were paired with a C-beta reverse primer, and each round lasted around 10 cycles. MiXCR, applied by TCRdb to the multiplex PCR reads, yields one record per CDR3 protein. The profile shows 150,000 to 200,000 distinct CDR3 sequences, 65% of them singletons. Germline-derived CDR1 and CDR2 are SQVTM and ANQGSEA. The CDR3 is 14 amino acids. Findings and limits, study-wide: Tumor-adjacent and tumor-blood pairs showed less overlap than tumor region pairs. Tumor top-250-clone fractions significantly exceeded those of blood (p = 0.039).

Germline DNA was also extracted, and blood RNA derived from unsorted whole blood. With regard to this clonotype: What it recognizes is unknown. A read error may produce the germline difference seen at one junction end.

This receptor was taken from a woman aged 55-69 years with primary liver carcinoma and hepatitis B virus infection. The chain carries TRBV29-1 and TRBJ2-1; 9 nucleotides line up with TRBD2. Sequenced: peripheral blood. The CDR3 is CSVSGLAGNNEQLF. The CDR3 DNA sequence: TGCAGCGTTAGTGGGCTAGCGGGAAACAATGAGCAGTTATTC.